Listed below are T cell receptor beta chains from one sample, sequenced in a study of blood T cell repertoires in COVID-19. Clones were read by immunoSEQ multiplex PCR, and TCRdb kept only the in-frame ones, dropping some. The table has 150,000 to 200,000 clones, around 84% seen once. What was sequenced was peripheral blood. Receptor source: a woman aged 70-85 years with COVID-19, enrolled during active disease. Each CDR3 is given with its conserved first and last residue. D genes are given only for firm matches. The size field is filled for only some rows; it gives once, few, many or a size class.

d_gene: TRBD1; v_gene: TRBV6-5; j_gene: TRBJ1-1; abundance: -; CDR3aa: CASSHRTGAGAFF; CDR3nt: TGTGCCAGCAGCCATCGGACAGGGGCTGGAGCTTTCTTT
d_gene: TRBD1; v_gene: TRBV19; j_gene: TRBJ1-2; abundance: -; CDR3aa: CASSLQGADGYTF; CDR3nt: TGTGCCAGTAGCCTACAGGGGGCGGATGGCTACACCTTC
d_gene: TRBD1; v_gene: TRBV12-5; j_gene: TRBJ2-2; abundance: many; CDR3aa: CASGFHQARTGTGGLDTGELFF; CDR3nt: TGTGCTAGTGGTTTCCACCAGGCGCGAACCGGGACAGGGGGTCTGGACACCGGGGAGCTGTTTTTT
d_gene: TRBD1; v_gene: TRBV10-2; j_gene: TRBJ1-1; abundance: -; CDR3aa: CASSRTGNTEAFF; CDR3nt: TGCGCCAGCAGTAGGACAGGGAACACTGAAGCTTTCTTT
d_gene: TRBD1; v_gene: TRBV7-9; j_gene: TRBJ2-1; abundance: -; CDR3aa: CASSFTGAAVEQFF; CDR3nt: TGTGCCAGCAGCTTTACAGGGGCAGCGGTTGAGCAGTTCTTC
d_gene: TRBD1; v_gene: TRBV2; j_gene: TRBJ1-1; abundance: once; CDR3aa: CASARRWTGGNTEAFF; CDR3nt: TGTGCCAGCGCTCGACGTTGGACAGGGGGCAACACTGAAGCTTTCTTT
d_gene: -; v_gene: TRBV5-1; j_gene: TRBJ2-3; abundance: -; CDR3aa: CASSFIEGRGTDTQYF; CDR3nt: TGCGCCAGCAGCTTTATTGAGGGAAGGGGGACAGATACGCAGTATTTT
d_gene: -; v_gene: TRBV28; j_gene: TRBJ1-4; abundance: few; CDR3aa: CASSLTSRNGEKLFF; CDR3nt: TGTGCCAGCAGTTTAACTAGCAGGAATGGCGAAAAACTGTTTTTT
d_gene: -; v_gene: TRBV29-1; j_gene: TRBJ1-2; abundance: -; CDR3aa: CSVFLKGPNYGYTF; CDR3nt: TGCAGCGTTTTTCTAAAGGGGCCGAACTATGGCTACACCTTC
d_gene: -; v_gene: TRBV19; j_gene: TRBJ2-7; abundance: -; CDR3aa: CASSIYGGYEQYF; CDR3nt: TGTGCCAGTAGTATTTACGGGGGCTACGAGCAGTACTTC
d_gene: TRBD2; v_gene: TRBV5-4; j_gene: TRBJ2-5; abundance: -; CDR3aa: CASSFGAGGAETQYF; CDR3nt: TGTGCCAGCAGCTTTGGGGCGGGGGGCGCGGAGACCCAGTACTTC
d_gene: -; v_gene: TRBV7-2; j_gene: TRBJ2-5; abundance: few; CDR3aa: CASSLNPGREETQYF; CDR3nt: TGTGCCAGCAGCTTAAACCCCGGCAGGGAAGAGACCCAGTACTTC
d_gene: TRBD2; v_gene: TRBV18; j_gene: TRBJ2-1; abundance: few; CDR3aa: CASSQAGLAGQEQFF; CDR3nt: TGTGCCAGCTCGCAAGCGGGACTAGCGGGACAAGAGCAGTTCTTC
d_gene: -; v_gene: TRBV5-5; j_gene: TRBJ1-1; abundance: -; CDR3aa: CASSSSHRQERTEAFF; CDR3nt: TGTGCCAGCAGCTCCAGCCACCGACAGGAACGGACTGAAGCTTTCTTT
d_gene: -; v_gene: TRBV7-2; j_gene: TRBJ1-4; abundance: few; CDR3aa: CASSPWTEGEKLFF; CDR3nt: TGTGCCAGCAGCCCCTGGACCGAGGGTGAAAAACTGTTTTTT
d_gene: TRBD1; v_gene: TRBV6-5; j_gene: TRBJ1-2; abundance: -; CDR3aa: CASSQSGTGGRGYTF; CDR3nt: TGTGCCAGCAGCCAGTCCGGGACAGGGGGCAGGGGCTACACCTTC
d_gene: TRBD1; v_gene: TRBV10-3; j_gene: TRBJ1-1; abundance: -; CDR3aa: CAIGYRGNTEAFF; CDR3nt: TGTGCCATCGGCTACAGGGGAAACACTGAAGCTTTCTTT
d_gene: TRBD1; v_gene: TRBV30; j_gene: TRBJ1-2; abundance: -; CDR3aa: CAWTTGTAESSGYTF; CDR3nt: TGTGCCTGGACGACCGGGACAGCTGAATCATCTGGCTACACCTTC
d_gene: -; v_gene: TRBV7-2; j_gene: TRBJ1-6; abundance: -; CDR3aa: CASRPYTGNSPLHF; CDR3nt: TGTGCCAGCAGACCCTATACGGGTAATTCACCCCTCCACTTT
d_gene: -; v_gene: TRBV4-1; j_gene: TRBJ1-2; abundance: -; CDR3aa: CASSSGGGLNYGYTF; CDR3nt: TGCGCCAGCAGCAGCGGCGGGGGACTCAACTATGGCTACACCTTC
d_gene: -; v_gene: TRBV2; j_gene: TRBJ2-3; abundance: -; CDR3aa: CASIGRTSTDTQYF; CDR3nt: TGTGCCAGCATAGGCCGGACTAGCACAGATACGCAGTATTTT
d_gene: TRBD2; v_gene: TRBV27; j_gene: TRBJ2-1; abundance: -; CDR3aa: CASSLSVAGGPGEQFF; CDR3nt: TGTGCCAGCAGTTTATCCGTAGCGGGAGGGCCTGGAGAGCAGTTCTTC
d_gene: TRBD1; v_gene: TRBV4-1; j_gene: TRBJ1-6; abundance: -; CDR3aa: CASSQDPRRDRGSPLHF; CDR3nt: TGCGCCAGCAGCCAAGATCCGAGACGGGACAGGGGTTCACCCCTCCACTTT
d_gene: TRBD1; v_gene: TRBV10-3; j_gene: TRBJ2-1; abundance: -; CDR3aa: CAIRGRQGAQEQFF; CDR3nt: TGTGCCATCAGGGGAAGACAGGGGGCGCAGGAGCAGTTCTTC
d_gene: TRBD2; v_gene: TRBV6-4; j_gene: TRBJ2-1; abundance: -; CDR3aa: CASRPEGLPYNEQFF; CDR3nt: TGTGCCAGCCGGCCGGAGGGACTACCCTACAATGAGCAGTTCTTC
d_gene: -; v_gene: TRBV6-5; j_gene: TRBJ1-4; abundance: -; CDR3aa: CASSYSKAPGLQKLFF; CDR3nt: TGTGCCAGCAGTTACTCGAAAGCGCCAGGGCTCCAAAAACTGTTTTTT
d_gene: -; v_gene: TRBV28; j_gene: TRBJ1-1; abundance: -; CDR3aa: CASSLGDSRTEAFF; CDR3nt: TGTGCCAGCAGTTTAGGGGACTCGCGCACTGAAGCTTTCTTT